This entry lists 26 T cell receptor beta chains sequenced from one sample in a study of T-cell memory formation after mild COVID-19. TCRdb used MiXCR to reprocess the 5' RACE reads, holding one entry per CDR3 protein. Of some 440,000 distinct CDR3 sequences detected, around a quarter appear once; the ten largest clones hold around 13%. The material sequenced was PBMCs or a T cell subset sorted from them (not recorded which). These receptors were taken from an adult woman who had mild COVID-19 (a few samples of this study predate the infection). Cell type and time point are not known.

The chain is built from TRBV7-2 and TRBJ1-5, with no clear D. CDR3 length: 13 amino acids. V lost 1 base to trimming and J lost 7 bases, with 8 bases between them. Germline CDR1 and CDR2: SGHTA and FQGNSA. The CDR3 DNA follows: TGTGCCAGCAGCTTAGATCAAGGGCAGCCCCAGCATTTT. The encoded protein is CASSLDQGQPQHF.

The chain links TRBV30 to TRBJ1-3; 9 bases agree with TRBD1. The trim removed 4 bases at V and 2 bases at J, leaving 6 bases unmatched. This CDR3 contains 15 residues. The V gene's germline CDR1 is GTSNPN and CDR2 SVGIG (reference sequence). The CDR3 coding sequence is TGTGCCTGGATAGCCGGGACAGGGCCTGGAAACACCATATATTTT. This codes for CAWIAGTGPGNTIYF.

CDR3 in DNA: TGTGCCAGCAGCTTGGGGGGACTAGCGGACACAGATACGCAGTATTTT. Translating gives CASSLGGLADTDTQYF. The chain joins TRBV7-3 to TRBJ2-3; 11 bases match TRBD2. CDR3 length: 16 amino acids. Germline loops: CDR1 SGHTA, CDR2 FQGTGA. J was trimmed by 2 bases and V by 3 bases; bases with no gene match: 4. The full variable domain, its missing parts supplied by reference TRBV7-3 and TRBJ2-3, is GAGVSQTPSNKVTEKGKYVELRCDPISGHTALYWYRQSLGQGPEFLIYFQGTGAADDSGLPNDRFFAVRPEGSVSTLKIQRTERGDSAVYLCASSLGGLADTDTQYFGPGTRLTVL.

The chain uses TRBV27 and TRBJ2-7; D could derive from TRBD1 or TRBD2 (5 bases each). This CDR3 spans 12 amino acids. Trimming stripped 4 bases from V and 7 bases from J, with 11 bases between. Per the germline V gene, CDR1 is MNHEY and CDR2 is SMNVEV (reference sequence). CDR3 in DNA: TGTGCCAGCAGTTCCGGGACGGAAGAGCAGTACTTC. Protein product: CASSSGTEEQYF.

The rearrangement links TRBV5-4 to TRBJ2-2; D perhaps matches TRBD1 (6 bases). The ends were cut back, 0 bases at V and 2 bases at J, with 17 bases in the middle. CDR1 is SGHNT, CDR2 YYREEE, per germline (reference sequence). The CDR3 has 18 amino acids. CDR3 nucleotide sequence: TGTGCCAGCAGCTTGGCCGCAGGGGCGAGTCAAAACACCGGGGAGCTGTTTTTT. This encodes CASSLAAGASQNTGELFF.

The V gene is TRBV13, the J gene TRBJ1-1; the D gene is possibly TRBD1 (5 bases). V lost 4 bases and J lost 6, with 18 bases in between. The germline V gene has CDR1 PRHDT and CDR2 FYEKMQ (reference sequence). This CDR3 comprises 15 residues. CDR3: CASSSPGSRGPEAFF. CDR3 bases: TGTGCCAGCAGCTCGCCGGGATCGAGGGGACCTGAAGCTTTCTTT.

Only a few counts were recorded for this clonotype. This chain uses TRBV20-1 with TRBJ2-1; 12 bases are a match to TRBD2. V dropped 1 base and J dropped 7; count of bases not matched to a gene: 11. From germline, CDR1 is DFQATT and CDR2 SNEGSKA (reference sequence). This CDR3 has 17 amino acids. The CDR3 here is CSARGIGLAGPTNEQFF. CDR3 DNA sequence: TGCAGTGCTAGAGGTATAGGACTAGCGGGACCTACGAATGAGCAGTTCTTC.

This clonotype showed up just a few times. The chain couples TRBV4-2 to TRBJ2-7; D could derive from TRBD1 or TRBD2 (5 bases each). The V end lost 3 bases, the J end lost 5 bases, and 14 bases lay between the germline ends. The CDR3 runs 14 residues. Per germline, CDR1 LGHNA and CDR2 YNFKEQ. The CDR3 DNA follows: TGTGCCAGCAGCCATCTCCGGGACCGGAACGAGCAGTACTTC. This sequence encodes CASSHLRDRNEQYF.

This clonotype was seen only a few times. The chain is built from TRBV5-1 and TRBJ2-4; D might be TRBD1 (6 bases). This CDR3 has 16 amino acids. Germline V gene sequence: CDR1 SGHRS, CDR2 YFSETQ. V dropped 5 bases and J dropped 2 bases, with 17 bases sitting between them. The CDR3 coding sequence is TGCGCCAGCAGAGATACAGGGACGGGGTCCAAAAACATTCAGTACTTC. Residues: CASRDTGTGSKNIQYF.

J is TRBJ2-3 and V is TRBV6-6; D gene uncertain. The CDR3 consists of 17 residues. From germline, CDR1 is MNHNY and CDR2 SVGAGI (reference sequence). Trimming removed 2 bases at V and 1 base at J, with 16 bases between. The CDR3 coding sequence is TGTGCCAGCAGTTACCCCTCCCCGGCGGACCGCACAGATACGCAGTATTTT. Its protein product is CASSYPSPADRTDTQYF.

This rearrangement joins TRBV7-2 to TRBJ2-5, with TRBD2 matching over 11 bases. Looked up from germline, CDR1 is SGHTA and CDR2 is FQGNSA. V lost 8 bases, J lost 2 bases, and 7 bases stayed unmatched. The CDR3 runs 15 residues. In DNA, the CDR3 is TGTGCCAGCCTCTGGACTAGCGGGCTTCAAGAGACCCAGTACTTC. This sequence encodes CASLWTSGLQETQYF.

This clonotype has just a few counts. The chain is built from TRBV7-6 and TRBJ2-3; possible D gene TRBD1, 6 bases. CDR1 and CDR2 (germline): SGHVS, FNYEAQ. CDR3 length: 15 amino acids. V dropped 2 bases and J dropped 0 bases, with 9 bases sitting between them. The CDR3 region has the DNA TGTGCCAGCAGCTTATACAGGGTCAGCACAGATACGCAGTATTTT. Its translation: CASSLYRVSTDTQYF. Filled out from reference TRBV7-6 and TRBJ2-3, the complete variable domain reads GAGVSQSPRYKVTKRGQDVALRCDPISGHVSLYWYRQALGQGPEFLTYFNYEAQQDKSGLPNDRFSAERPEGSISTLTIQRTEQRDSAMYRCASSLYRVSTDTQYFGPGTRLTVL.

V is TRBV6-5 and J is TRBJ2-2; D gene uncertain. With 0 bases removed from V and 1 base from J, the gap between germline ends came to 9 bases. Germline V CDR1 and CDR2: MNHEY, SVGAGI. The CDR3 is 16 residues long. In DNA, the CDR3 is TGTGCCAGCAGTTACTCGAGTCACGTGAACACCGGGGAGCTGTTTTTT. Residues: CASSYSSHVNTGELFF.

V gene TRBV11-1 combines with J gene TRBJ2-1; TRBD2 matches at 8 bases. The CDR3 runs to 14 residues. Per the germline V gene, CDR1 is SGHAT and CDR2 is FQDESV (reference sequence). V lost 3 bases to trimming and J lost 8 bases; unmatched junction nucleotides: 6. CDR3 sequence reads: CASSLRREADEQFF. CDR3 nucleotide sequence: TGTGCCAGCAGCTTGCGGCGGGAGGCCGATGAGCAGTTCTTC.

This clonotype was detected a few times. This chain joins TRBV4-3 and TRBJ1-1; possible D gene TRBD1, 5 bases. In germline, CDR1 is LGHNA, CDR2 YSLEER. V lost 5 bases to trimming and J lost 0 bases, with 13 bases between them. The CDR3 extends over 15 amino acids. The CDR3 DNA reads as TGCGCCAGCAGCTTAGCCCAGGGACTGAACACTGAAGCTTTCTTT. It yields the protein CASSLAQGLNTEAFF.

The CDR3 reads CSARAGGADTEAFF. The CDR3 coding sequence is TGCAGTGCTAGAGCCGGAGGGGCGGACACTGAAGCTTTCTTT. The chain links TRBV20-1 to TRBJ1-1; tentatively, D is TRBD1 (5 bases). The CDR3 length is 14 residues. Germline loops: CDR1 DFQATT, CDR2 SNEGSKA (reference sequence). Trimming took 1 base from V and 3 from J, leaving 12 bases between them.

The V and J genes are TRBV6-5 and TRBJ1-3; perhaps TRBD1 as D (6 bases). V was shortened by 2 bases and J by 4 bases, with 15 bases between the two germline ends. In germline, CDR1 is MNHEY, CDR2 SVGAGI. The CDR3 extends over 16 amino acids. The DNA for the CDR3 is TGTGCCAGCAGTTACGGTGGCAGGGGTGCCGGAAACACCATATATTTT. Amino acid sequence: CASSYGGRGAGNTIYF.

This clonotype was detected ten times or more. This rearrangement joins TRBV7-2 to TRBJ2-1; 11 nucleotides line up with TRBD2. CDR1 is SGHTA, CDR2 FQGNSA, per germline. The CDR3 covers 16 residues. V lost 3 bases to trimming and J lost 4 bases; unmatched junction nucleotides: 5. CDR3 region: CASSLTGTSGYNEQFF. The CDR3 DNA follows: TGTGCCAGCAGCTTGACCGGGACTAGCGGTTACAATGAGCAGTTCTTC.

This chain joins TRBV18 and TRBJ2-1; unclear D gene. Germline CDR1 reads KGHSH; CDR2 reads LQKENI. Trimming took 2 bases from V and 2 from J, leaving 13 bases between them. This CDR3 comprises 16 residues. The CDR3 coding sequence is TGTGCCAGCTCACCAGGGGTTAGGGTCCCCTACAATGAGCAGTTCTTC. This gives the protein CASSPGVRVPYNEQFF.

The gene calls are TRBV10-3 and TRBJ2-5; either TRBD1 or TRBD2 may fit D (5 bases each). Germline V gene data show CDR1 as ENHRY and CDR2 as SYGVKD. The CDR3 is 14 amino acids. Trimming removed 8 bases from V and 4 bases from J, with 17 bases in between. CDR3 coding DNA: TGTGCCATCTCCAGGGAGACAGCCTTAGAGACCCAGTACTTC. Translation gives CAISRETALETQYF.

The chain couples TRBV14 to TRBJ2-1, with D maybe TRBD1 (6 bases). Germline CDR1 is SGHDN and CDR2 is FVKESK. CDR3 length: 13 residues. The V gene lost 2 bases and the J gene lost 13 bases, with 15 bases spanning the gap. CDR3 region: CASSQFKSTGQFF. The CDR3 DNA reads TGTGCCAGCAGCCAATTCAAATCGACAGGACAGTTCTTC.

This clonotype appeared a few times. This sequence joins TRBV15 and TRBJ1-5, with a weak D call TRBD1 (5 bases). Deletions cut 5 bases from V and 2 bases from J, with 10 bases between. CDR1 is LNHNV, CDR2 YYDKDF, per germline (reference sequence). The length of the CDR3 is 14 residues. The CDR3 here is CATSDTGGNQPQHF. CDR3 nucleotides: TGTGCCACCAGCGACACGGGGGGCAATCAGCCCCAGCATTTT.

J is TRBJ2-3 and V is TRBV7-3, with TRBD2 matching 10 bases. Germline V gives CDR1 SGHTA, CDR2 FQGTGA. The CDR3 has 14 residues. Trimming took 5 bases from V and 6 from J; bases not matched to a gene: 5. CDR3 coding DNA: TGTGCCAGCAGCGCAGCGGGGGGGATGGATACGCAGTATTTT. Its protein product is CASSAAGGMDTQYF.

The chain employs TRBV27 and TRBJ2-5; perhaps D is TRBD1 or TRBD2 (5 bases each). Per the germline V gene, CDR1 is MNHEY and CDR2 is SMNVEV (reference sequence). Trimming pared 6 bases from V and 5 bases from J, leaving 16 bases between. The CDR3 has 14 residues. The CDR3: CASSLHWGSETQYF. The CDR3 DNA sequence: TGTGCCAGCAGCCTACATTGGGGGTCGGAGACCCAGTACTTC.

This chain connects TRBV24-1 to TRBJ2-3; possibly TRBD1 for D (5 bases). CDR3 length: 16 residues. Trimming took 4 bases from V and 0 from J, leaving 13 bases between them. Germline assignment: CDR1 KGHDR and CDR2 SFDVKD. The CDR3 region is CATSDPGHPSTDTQYF. CDR3 nucleotide sequence: TGTGCCACCAGTGACCCTGGACACCCTAGCACAGATACGCAGTATTTT.

The chain links TRBV12-3 or TRBV12-4 to TRBJ2-5, with TRBD1 identical over 7 bases. Trimming cost V 4 bases and J 3 bases; bases outside gene matches: 2. The CDR3 has 13 amino acids. The CDR3 sequence is CASSWGQKETQYF. The DNA for the CDR3 is TGTGCCAGCAGTTGGGGACAGAAAGAGACCCAGTACTTC.